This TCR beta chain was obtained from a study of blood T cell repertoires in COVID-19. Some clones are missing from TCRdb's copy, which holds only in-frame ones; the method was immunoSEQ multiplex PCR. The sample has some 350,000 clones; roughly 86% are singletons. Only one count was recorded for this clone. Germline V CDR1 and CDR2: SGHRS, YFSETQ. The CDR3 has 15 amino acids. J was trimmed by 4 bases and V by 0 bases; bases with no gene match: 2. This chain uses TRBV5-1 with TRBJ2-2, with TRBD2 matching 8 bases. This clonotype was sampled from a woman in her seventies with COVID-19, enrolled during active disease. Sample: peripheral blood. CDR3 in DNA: TGCGCCAGCAGCTTGGGCGGGGGGCTCACCGGGGAGCTGTTTTTT. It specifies CASSLGGGLTGELFF.